These 18 T cell receptor beta chains share one sample of origin, sequenced in a study of persistence of HIV-infected CD4 T cells. These receptors lack a known antigen. Sequencing used immunoSEQ version 4 in survey mode. Only in-frame clones appear in the TCRdb table, and some are missing; sequencing was by immunoSEQ multiplex PCR. The table lists around 7,500 clones, roughly three fifths of them singletons. Cells were stimulated with CMV-infected fibroblast lysates at 8 to 10 ug/mL. CD4+ T cells upregulating both CD40 ligand and CD69 were sorted as responding cells. The sample consisted of CD4+ T cells sorted from PBMCs after 18-hour stimulation, taken from a patient who received antiretroviral therapy. The receptors here all came from an adult man with HIV who was CMV-seropositive.

This clone has only one observation. This chain uses TRBV6-6 with TRBJ1-3; D might be TRBD1 (5 bases). Germline-derived CDR1 and CDR2 are MNHNY and SVGAGI (reference sequence). Trimming stripped 2 bases from V and 8 bases from J, with 10 bases between. The CDR3 is made up of 13 amino acids. This CDR3 reads CASSYGGGDTIYF. The CDR3 DNA follows: TGTGCCAGCAGTTACGGGGGAGGGGACACCATATATTTT.

This clone qualifies as medium-sized. The V gene is TRBV7-9, the J gene TRBJ1-4, with D possibly matching TRBD1 (5 bases). V was cut by 5 bases and J by 0 bases, with 16 bases left in between. Germline-derived CDR1 and CDR2 are SEHNR and FQNEAQ (reference sequence). CDR3 length: 17 amino acids. The CDR3 DNA reads as TGTGCCAGCAGCGGAATTTGGGGGAGGTCAACTAATGAAAAACTGTTTTTT. This sequence encodes CASSGIWGRSTNEKLFF.

This clone was counted only a few times. The V gene is TRBV6-6, the J gene TRBJ2-1; TRBD1 matches 8 bases. In germline, CDR1 is MNHNY, CDR2 SVGAGI (reference sequence). CDR3 length equals 15 residues. Germline trimming cut 5 bases from V and 7 bases from J; bases unmatched to any gene: 10. CDR3 sequence: CASSDPGQGGNEQFF. Here the CDR3 DNA reads TGTGCCAGCAGTGACCCTGGACAGGGTGGGAATGAGCAGTTCTTC.

This clone has a handful of counts. The V gene is TRBV4-3, the J gene TRBJ2-1, with 13 positions matching TRBD2. The CDR3 covers 16 residues. In germline, CDR1 is LGHNA, CDR2 YSLEER. Unmatched junction bases numbered 6, after V lost 3 bases and J lost 7 bases. CDR3: CASSQGLAGRGNEQFF. For the CDR3, the DNA is TGCGCCAGCAGCCAGGGACTAGCGGGACGGGGTAATGAGCAGTTCTTC.

The V and J genes are TRBV6-4 and TRBJ2-2, with 8 nucleotides matching TRBD2. The germline V gene encodes CDR1 MRHNA and CDR2 SNTAGT. The CDR3 is made up of 14 amino acids. J lost 4 bases, V lost 6 bases, and 4 bases had no gene match. This CDR3 is CASSRTSITGELFF. DNA for the CDR3: TGTGCCAGCAGCCGGACTAGCATCACCGGGGAGCTGTTTTTT.

The rearrangement links TRBV7-9 to TRBJ2-7; D gene uncertain. The CDR3 has 13 amino acids. With 3 bases removed from V and 3 bases from J, the gap between germline ends came to 9 bases. CDR1 is SEHNR, CDR2 FQNEAQ, per germline (reference sequence). The CDR3 is CASSLTPHYEQYF. The CDR3 DNA reads TGTGCCAGCAGCTTGACTCCGCACTACGAGCAGTACTTC.

This sequence joins TRBV7-2 and TRBJ2-3; D may be TRBD2 (5 bases). The CDR3 is 13 amino acids. Per the germline V gene, CDR1 is SGHTA and CDR2 is FQGNSA. V was shortened by 5 bases and J by 5 bases, with 11 bases between the two germline ends. The CDR3 is CASSAPGLDTQYF. Here the CDR3 DNA reads TGTGCCAGCAGCGCCCCGGGGTTAGATACGCAGTATTTT.

In this sample, this clone is medium-sized. The rearrangement uses TRBV7-2 and TRBJ2-2; 7 nucleotides agree with TRBD2. This CDR3 is 15 amino acids long. J lost 7 bases, V lost 4 bases, and 9 bases had no gene match. The germline V gene encodes CDR1 SGHTA and CDR2 FQGNSA. CDR3: CASSSPAGRIGELFF. The CDR3 DNA reads as TGTGCCAGCAGCTCCCCAGCGGGGAGGATCGGGGAGCTGTTTTTT.

The chain links TRBV6-5 to TRBJ2-7, with D perhaps TRBD1 (5 bases). Trimming stripped 5 bases from V and 6 bases from J, with 14 bases between. Per germline, CDR1 MNHEY and CDR2 SVGAGI. This CDR3 has 13 residues. In DNA, the CDR3 is TGTGCCAGCAGTATCCAGGGAATGCCCGAGCAGTACTTC. Amino acids: CASSIQGMPEQYF.

This clone turned up a few times. The genes are TRBV11-1 and TRBJ1-6, with unresolved D. The germline gives CDR1 SGHAT, CDR2 FQDESV (reference sequence). The CDR3 is 14 amino acids. With 5 bases removed from V and 8 bases from J, the gap between germline ends came to 13 bases. In DNA form, the CDR3 reads TGTGCCAGCAGCGCATCAAGGCGGGATTCACCCCTCCACTTT. Protein product: CASSASRRDSPLHF.

This clone was observed once. V is TRBV11-3 and J is TRBJ2-1; 12 bases line up with TRBD1. The germline V gene has CDR1 SGHNT and CDR2 YENEEA. The CDR3 contains 15 residues. Trimming cost V 0 bases and J 7 bases; bases outside gene matches: 1. This chain's CDR3 is CASSLEGQGANEQFF. The DNA of the CDR3 is TGTGCCAGCAGCTTAGAGGGACAGGGGGCAAATGAGCAGTTCTTC.

The J gene is TRBJ1-2, the V gene TRBV29-1, with 9 bases fitting TRBD1. The ends lost 6 bases at V and 0 bases at J; junction bases unmatched: 2. This CDR3 is 13 amino acids long. CDR1 is SQVTM, CDR2 ANQGSEA, per germline. The CDR3 is CSVGTGSNYGYTF. The CDR3 bases are TGCAGCGTGGGGACAGGGTCTAACTATGGCTACACCTTC.

V and J are TRBV27 and TRBJ2-6; no clear D. The germline V gene has CDR1 MNHEY and CDR2 SMNVEV (reference sequence). V shed 8 bases and J shed 0 bases, with 11 bases lying between them. CDR3 length equals 15 residues. CDR3 sequence (DNA): TGTGCCAGCTGGGATCTTTCCTCTGGGGCCAACGTCCTGACTTTC. As protein: CASWDLSSGANVLTF. The complete variable domain, with remaining parts taken from reference TRBV27 and TRBJ2-6, reads EAQVTQNPRYLITVTGKKLTVTCSQNMNHEYMSWYRQDPGLGLRQIYYSMNVEVTDKGDVPEGYKVSRKEKRNFPLILESPSPNQTSLYFCASWDLSSGANVLTFGAGSRLTVL.

The chain is built from TRBV4-1 and TRBJ2-1; D possibly corresponds to TRBD1 (6 bases). The CDR3 extends over 14 amino acids. V lost 4 bases to trimming and J lost 7 bases, with 14 bases between them. The germline gives CDR1 MGHRA, CDR2 YSYEKL. The CDR3 coding sequence is TGCGCCAGCAGCCTATATCAGAGGGGGAATGAGCAGTTCTTC. Amino acids: CASSLYQRGNEQFF.

This clone appeared a few times. The V call is TRBV14, the J call TRBJ1-1, with D unresolved. The CDR3 runs 12 residues. The germline V gene encodes CDR1 SGHDN and CDR2 FVKESK. Trimming left V 3 bases short and J 8 bases short, with 10 bases between. In DNA form, the CDR3 reads TGTGCCAGCAGCCATCGGGGATTGGAAGCTTTCTTT. This translates into CASSHRGLEAFF.

The V call is TRBV2, the J call TRBJ2-4; unclear D gene. The V end was cut by 8 bases, the J end by 0 bases, with 8 bases between. The CDR3 is 13 residues long. Germline lookup yields CDR1 SNHLY and CDR2 FYNNEI. DNA of the CDR3: TGTGCCAGCGCAAGCGTAGCCAAAAACATTCAGTACTTC. It specifies CASASVAKNIQYF. The variable domain in full, completed from reference TRBV2 and TRBJ2-4, reads EPEVTQTPSHQVTQMGQEVILRCVPISNHLYFYWYRQILGQKVEFLVSFYNNEISEKSEIFDDQFSVERPDGSNFTLKIRSTKLEDSAMYFCASASVAKNIQYFGAGTRLSVL.

This chain joins TRBV24-1 and TRBJ2-1; 14 bases are a match to TRBD2. Trimming took 9 bases from V and 6 from J; bases not matched to a gene: 0. The CDR3 covers 13 residues. The germline V gene has CDR1 KGHDR and CDR2 SFDVKD. The CDR3 region has the DNA TGTGCCACCGGACTAGCGGGAGGCAATGAGCAGTTCTTC. This gives the protein CATGLAGGNEQFF.

For the CDR3, the DNA is TGTGCCAGCAGGCGGGGCGTGTTAAAACCGTACTTC. This translates into CASRRGVLKPYF. This chain joins TRBV12-3 or TRBV12-4 and TRBJ2-5, with D maybe TRBD2 (6 bases). CDR3 size: 12 residues. Trimming took off 6 bases at V and 13 bases at J, with 18 bases between the two ends.